This T cell receptor (beta chain) was captured in a study of T-cell memory formation after mild COVID-19. MiXCR, applied by TCRdb to the 5' RACE reads, yields one record per CDR3 protein. The table lists 85,000 to 130,000 distinct CDR3 sequences, roughly an eighth of them singletons. The CDR3 totals 11 residues. Trimming at V came to 6 bases and at J to 15 bases, leaving 6 bases not matched to a gene. The chain joins TRBV12-3 or TRBV12-4 to TRBJ2-3; 10 bases fit TRBD1. Sequenced material: PBMCs or a T cell subset sorted from them (not recorded which). The clonotype comes from an adult woman who had mild COVID-19 (a few samples of this study predate the infection). Cell type and time point are not known. This chain's CDR3 is CASSQGQGKYF. In nucleotides, the CDR3 is TGTGCCAGCAGCCAGGGACAGGGGAAATATTTT.